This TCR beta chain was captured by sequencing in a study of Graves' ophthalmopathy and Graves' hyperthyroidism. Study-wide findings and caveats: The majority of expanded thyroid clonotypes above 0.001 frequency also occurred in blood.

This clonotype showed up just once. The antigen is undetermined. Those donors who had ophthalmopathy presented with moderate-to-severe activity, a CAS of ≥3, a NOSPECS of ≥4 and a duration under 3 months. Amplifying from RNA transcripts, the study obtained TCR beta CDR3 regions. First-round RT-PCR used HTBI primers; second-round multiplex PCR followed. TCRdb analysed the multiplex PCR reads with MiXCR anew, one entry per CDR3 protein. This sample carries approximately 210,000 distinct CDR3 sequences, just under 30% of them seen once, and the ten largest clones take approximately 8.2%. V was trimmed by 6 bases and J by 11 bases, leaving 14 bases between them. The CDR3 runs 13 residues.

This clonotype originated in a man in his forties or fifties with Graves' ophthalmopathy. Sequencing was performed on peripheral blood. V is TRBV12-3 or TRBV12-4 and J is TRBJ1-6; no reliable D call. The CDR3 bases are TGTGCCAGCAGACCTAACTCCGGCACACCCCTCCACTTT. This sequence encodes CASRPNSGTPLHF.